This T cell receptor (beta chain) was captured in a study of blood T cell repertoires in COVID-19. About the study: Whether acute or convalescent, the COVID-19 samples came from the United States, Italy and Spain. Sample material is recorded as cDNA or gDNA derived from T cells, B-cell-depleted T cells, or PBMCs.

The germline V gene encodes CDR1 SGHRS and CDR2 YFSETQ. The CDR3 runs 13 residues. V was cut by 0 bases and J by 4 bases, with 8 bases left in between. Authors' methods: Reference gene primers were amplified, and this amplification served to estimate nucleated cell counts. Profiled with immunoSEQ multiplex PCR; TCRdb holds only in-frame clones, not every one. The V and J calls and the clone size are those of that table, but D and trimming were determined from the DNA. The sample comprises about 160,000 clones, roughly 80% of which are singletons, and 8% to 9.5% rests with the top ten. The gene calls are TRBV5-1 and TRBJ2-7, with a weak D call TRBD1 (6 bases). This TCR derives from a man aged 55 to 70 with acute or convalescent COVID-19. The source material was peripheral blood. As DNA, the CDR3 is TGCGCCAGCAGCTTGGAACAGGGTTACGAGCAGTACTTC. This codes for CASSLEQGYEQYF.